This T cell receptor beta chain was captured by sequencing in a study of Graves' ophthalmopathy and Graves' hyperthyroidism. This CDR3 comprises 14 residues. Germline V gene lookup returns CDR1 DFQATT and CDR2 SNEGSKA (reference sequence). V dropped 6 bases and J dropped 4; count of bases not matched to a gene: 7. In this sample, this clonotype turned up many times. Amplification from RNA transcripts yielded the TCR beta CDR3 regions. An opening RT-PCR round employed HTBI primers and preceded a second-round multiplex PCR. From the multiplex PCR reads, TCRdb called clonotypes with MiXCR, one entry per CDR3 protein. The data contain approximately 480,000 distinct CDR3 sequences, about an eighth of them singletons.

The J gene is TRBJ1-2, the V gene TRBV20-1; TRBD1 matches at 11 bases. This receptor was obtained from a woman younger than 45 with Graves' ophthalmopathy. Sequenced sample: blood. CDR3 coding DNA: TGCAGTGCCGACCGGACAGGGGGCATCTATGGCTACACCTTC. This gives the protein CSADRTGGIYGYTF.